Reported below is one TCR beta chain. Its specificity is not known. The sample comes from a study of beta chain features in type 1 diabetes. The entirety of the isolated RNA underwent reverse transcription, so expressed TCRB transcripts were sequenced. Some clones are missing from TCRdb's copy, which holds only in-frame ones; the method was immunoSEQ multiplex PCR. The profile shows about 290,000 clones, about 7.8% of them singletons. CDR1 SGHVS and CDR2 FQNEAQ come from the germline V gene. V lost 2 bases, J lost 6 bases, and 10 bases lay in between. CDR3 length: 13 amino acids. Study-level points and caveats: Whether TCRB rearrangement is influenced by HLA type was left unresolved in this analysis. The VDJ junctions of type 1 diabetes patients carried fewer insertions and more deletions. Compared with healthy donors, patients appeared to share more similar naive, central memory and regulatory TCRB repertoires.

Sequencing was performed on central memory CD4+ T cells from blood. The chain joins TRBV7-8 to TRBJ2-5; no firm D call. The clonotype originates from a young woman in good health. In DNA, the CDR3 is TGTGCCAGCAGCTTATTGGCAGGCAAGACCCAGTACTTC. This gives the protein CASSLLAGKTQYF.